This TCR beta chain was identified in a study of regulatory T cells in long-lasting Graves disease. Study outcomes and limitations: Persistent Graves' patients showed less TCR diversity than newly diagnosed patients showed. TRBV28, TRBJ1-2 and TRBJ2-5 emerged as the favored segments in persistent disease.

Arm-PCR of CDR3 regions and iRepertoire HTBI primers were used to build TCR beta libraries. TCRdb reprocessed the multiplex PCR reads via MiXCR and lists one record per CDR3 protein. The repertoire holds 350,000 to 400,000 distinct CDR3 sequences, with about a sixth as singletons. Specified time point: newly diagnosed GD, antithyroid drugs for less than 3 months. The TCR library was prepared using RNA isolated from PBMCs. Points on this clonotype: Antigen: not known. An end of the junction does not agree with germline; a read error may underlie this.

This CDR3 has 14 residues. Germline assignment: CDR1 DFQATT and CDR2 SNEGSKA (reference sequence). In addition, the sample was reused for a study of T cells in Graves' hyperthyroidism and ophthalmopathy.

The J gene is TRBJ2-7, the V gene TRBV20-1; 9 bases match TRBD2. The sequence came from a woman in her late teens or twenties with Graves disease. The sample here was peripheral blood mononuclear cells (PBMCs), taken at new diagnosis, from a patient treated with antithyroid drugs. The CDR3 DNA follows: TGCAGTGCTATTAATAGCGGGAGTCCGCGAGAGCAGCACTTC. This codes for CSAINSGSPREQHF.